The present TCR beta chain was sequenced within a study of blood T cell repertoires in COVID-19. For the study at large: COVID-19 samples collected from the United States, Italy and Spain covered acute and convalescent phases.

This CDR3 is 13 amino acids long. CDR1 is SGHTA, CDR2 FQGNSA, per germline. After removal of 3 bases from V and 4 bases from J, the junction contained 0 bases not matched to a gene. Patients from Seattle were sampled longitudinally, starting during active infection. This clone was seen a few times. Per the study methods: Nucleated cell counts were estimated from reference gene primer amplification. Method: immunoSEQ multiplex PCR; TCRdb's copy keeps in-frame clones and lacks some. V and J calls and clone size are given by that table; D and trimming were obtained from the DNA. This table holds some 180,000 clones, 80% to 90% found once.

The genes are TRBV7-2 and TRBJ1-2; 9 positions match TRBD1. The receptor comes from an elderly woman with COVID-19, enrolled during active disease. The sequenced sample consisted of peripheral blood. The CDR3 sequence: CASSLTGGYGYTF. CDR3 bases: TGTGCCAGCAGCTTGACAGGGGGCTATGGCTACACCTTC.